This T cell receptor beta chain was sequenced during a study of cytomegalovirus exposure and HLA in healthy donors. There are 14 residues in the CDR3. Germline CDR1 SEHNR, CDR2 FQNEAQ (reference sequence). V lost 3 bases to trimming and J lost 4 bases, with 10 bases between them. Both 60 Vbeta primers and 13 Jbeta primers went into the PCR. Assay used: immunoSEQ multiplex PCR; TCRdb lists only in-frame clones, some missing. The table includes 90,000 to 130,000 clones, around three quarters detected once. The sequenced material came from PBMCs. The V gene is TRBV7-9, the J gene TRBJ1-3; tentative D call: TRBD1 (6 bases). The sequence derives from a woman in her thirties in good health and CMV-seronegative. This chain's CDR3 is CASSFSGQGNTIYF. As DNA, the CDR3 is TGTGCCAGCAGCTTCTCCGGACAGGGAAACACCATATATTTT.